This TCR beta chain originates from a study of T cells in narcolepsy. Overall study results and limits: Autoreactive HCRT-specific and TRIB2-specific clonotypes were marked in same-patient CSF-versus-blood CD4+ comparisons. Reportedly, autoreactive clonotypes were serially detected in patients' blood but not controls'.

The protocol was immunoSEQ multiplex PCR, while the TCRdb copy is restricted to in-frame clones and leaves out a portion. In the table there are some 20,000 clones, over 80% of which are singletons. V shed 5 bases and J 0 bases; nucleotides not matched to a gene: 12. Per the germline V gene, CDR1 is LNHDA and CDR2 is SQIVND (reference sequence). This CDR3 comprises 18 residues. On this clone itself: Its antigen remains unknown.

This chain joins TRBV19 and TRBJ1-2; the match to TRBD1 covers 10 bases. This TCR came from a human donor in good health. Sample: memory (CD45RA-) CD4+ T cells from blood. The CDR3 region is CASSGKGTGEVANYGYTF. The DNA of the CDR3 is TGTGCCAGTAGTGGAAAAGGGACAGGGGAGGTCGCTAACTATGGCTACACCTTC.